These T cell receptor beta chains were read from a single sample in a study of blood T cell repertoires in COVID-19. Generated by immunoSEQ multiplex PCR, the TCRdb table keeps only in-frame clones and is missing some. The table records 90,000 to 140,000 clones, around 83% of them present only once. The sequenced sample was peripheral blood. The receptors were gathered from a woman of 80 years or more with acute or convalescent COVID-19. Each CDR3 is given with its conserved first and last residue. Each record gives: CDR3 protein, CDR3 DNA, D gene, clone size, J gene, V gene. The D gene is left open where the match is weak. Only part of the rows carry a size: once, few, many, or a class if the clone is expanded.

CDR3aa: CASTWRGGQPQHF
CDR3nt: TGTGCCAGCACCTGGAGGGGCGGGCAGCCCCAGCATTTT
d_gene: NA
abundance: NA
j_gene: TRBJ1-5
v_gene: TRBV28

CDR3aa: CASSLIGGGSHAGELFF
CDR3nt: TGTGCCAGCAGCTTAATTGGGGGCGGTTCCCACGCCGGGGAGCTGTTTTTT
d_gene: NA
abundance: NA
j_gene: TRBJ2-2
v_gene: TRBV7-9

CDR3aa: CASSLWGSTDTQYF
CDR3nt: TGTGCCAGCAGCTTATGGGGCAGCACAGATACGCAGTATTTT
d_gene: NA
abundance: NA
j_gene: TRBJ2-3
v_gene: TRBV11-2

CDR3aa: CASSSWKTGGTGELFF
CDR3nt: TGTGCCAGCAGCTCCTGGAAGACCGGGGGCACCGGGGAGCTGTTTTTT
d_gene: NA
abundance: NA
j_gene: TRBJ2-2
v_gene: TRBV5-4

CDR3aa: CASSPPLTALYEQYF
CDR3nt: TGTGCCAGCAGTCCTCCACTGACAGCCCTCTACGAGCAGTACTTC
d_gene: NA
abundance: NA
j_gene: TRBJ2-7
v_gene: TRBV28

CDR3aa: CASPHPDRPYEQYF
CDR3nt: TGTGCCAGCCCCCATCCCGACAGACCCTACGAGCAGTACTTC
d_gene: NA
abundance: NA
j_gene: TRBJ2-7
v_gene: TRBV6-5

CDR3aa: CASGQGDYGYTF
CDR3nt: TGTGCCAGCGGACAGGGGGACTATGGCTACACCTTC
d_gene: TRBD1
abundance: NA
j_gene: TRBJ1-2
v_gene: TRBV28

CDR3aa: CASSGTSGDEQYF
CDR3nt: TGTGCCAGCAGTGGGACTAGTGGTGACGAGCAGTACTTC
d_gene: TRBD2
abundance: NA
j_gene: TRBJ2-7
v_gene: TRBV12-3/TRBV12-4

CDR3aa: CASSGRVFYNEQFF
CDR3nt: TGTGCCAGCAGTGGGCGAGTCTTTTACAATGAGCAGTTCTTC
d_gene: NA
abundance: few
j_gene: TRBJ2-1
v_gene: TRBV27

CDR3aa: CASSFGQNTGELFF
CDR3nt: TGCGCCAGCAGCTTCGGACAGAACACCGGGGAGCTGTTTTTT
d_gene: NA
abundance: NA
j_gene: TRBJ2-2
v_gene: TRBV5-1

CDR3aa: CATSGASLTSGLTDTQYF
CDR3nt: TGTGCCACCAGTGGCGCAAGTCTGACTAGCGGACTCACAGATACGCAGTATTTT
d_gene: TRBD2
abundance: NA
j_gene: TRBJ2-3
v_gene: TRBV24-1

CDR3aa: CAISEPDSNGGYTF
CDR3nt: TGTGCCATCAGTGAGCCGGACTCTAACGGGGGCTACACCTTC
d_gene: NA
abundance: few
j_gene: TRBJ1-2
v_gene: TRBV10-3

CDR3aa: CASSEVQYNEQFF
CDR3nt: TGTGCCAGCAGTGAAGTACAGTACAATGAGCAGTTCTTC
d_gene: NA
abundance: NA
j_gene: TRBJ2-1
v_gene: TRBV2

CDR3aa: CAISVQYTDTQYF
CDR3nt: TGTGCCATCAGTGTGCAGTATACAGATACGCAGTATTTT
d_gene: NA
abundance: NA
j_gene: TRBJ2-3
v_gene: TRBV10-3

CDR3aa: CASSRTSGKVGEQFF
CDR3nt: TGTGCCAGCAGTAGAACTAGCGGGAAGGTCGGGGAGCAGTTCTTC
d_gene: TRBD2
abundance: NA
j_gene: TRBJ2-1
v_gene: TRBV9

CDR3aa: CASSQESGISNQPQHF
CDR3nt: TGTGCCAGCAGCCAAGAATCCGGGATTAGCAATCAGCCCCAGCATTTT
d_gene: NA
abundance: many
j_gene: TRBJ1-5
v_gene: TRBV4-2

CDR3aa: CASSQGLAGGPNSLNEQFF
CDR3nt: TGCGCCAGCAGCCAAGGACTAGCGGGAGGGCCGAATTCCCTCAATGAGCAGTTCTTC
d_gene: TRBD2
abundance: many
j_gene: TRBJ2-1
v_gene: TRBV4-1

CDR3aa: CASSITRGSYNEQFF
CDR3nt: TGTGCCAGTAGTATAACGCGGGGATCCTACAATGAGCAGTTCTTC
d_gene: NA
abundance: NA
j_gene: TRBJ2-1
v_gene: TRBV19

CDR3aa: CASSWGQSNSPLHF
CDR3nt: TGTGCCAGCAGCTGGGGACAGTCTAATTCACCCCTCCACTTT
d_gene: TRBD1
abundance: few
j_gene: TRBJ1-6
v_gene: TRBV7-9

CDR3aa: CASTIQGATGELFF
CDR3nt: TGTGCCAGTACAATCCAGGGCGCCACCGGGGAGCTGTTTTTT
d_gene: NA
abundance: NA
j_gene: TRBJ2-2
v_gene: TRBV5-4

CDR3aa: CASSRVGHPNYGYTF
CDR3nt: TGCGCCAGCAGTCGAGTTGGACATCCTAACTATGGCTACACCTTC
d_gene: NA
abundance: NA
j_gene: TRBJ1-2
v_gene: TRBV23-1

CDR3aa: CASSPAFRTGTYEQYF
CDR3nt: TGTGCCAGCAGTCCCGCCTTTCGGACAGGGACATACGAGCAGTACTTC
d_gene: TRBD1
abundance: NA
j_gene: TRBJ2-7
v_gene: TRBV28

CDR3aa: CSVEGGQEIYEQYF
CDR3nt: TGCAGCGTTGAAGGGGGACAGGAAATCTACGAGCAGTACTTC
d_gene: TRBD1
abundance: few
j_gene: TRBJ2-7
v_gene: TRBV29-1

CDR3aa: CASSLFDRSYGYTF
CDR3nt: TGTGCCAGCAGCTTGTTCGACAGGAGCTATGGCTACACCTTC
d_gene: NA
abundance: NA
j_gene: TRBJ1-2
v_gene: TRBV5-4

CDR3aa: CASSVRTVEEKLFF
CDR3nt: TGCGCCAGCAGCGTCCGGACAGTCGAAGAAAAACTGTTTTTT
d_gene: NA
abundance: NA
j_gene: TRBJ1-4
v_gene: TRBV5-1

CDR3aa: CASSPGTNEKLFF
CDR3nt: TGTGCCAGCAGCCCGGGGACTAATGAAAAACTGTTTTTT
d_gene: NA
abundance: NA
j_gene: TRBJ1-4
v_gene: TRBV11-2

CDR3aa: CAISESLAEPYNEQFF
CDR3nt: TGTGCCATCAGTGAGTCGCTAGCGGAGCCCTACAATGAGCAGTTCTTC
d_gene: TRBD2
abundance: NA
j_gene: TRBJ2-1
v_gene: TRBV10-3

CDR3aa: CASSKGDRGRLAQPQHF
CDR3nt: TGTGCCAGCAGCAAAGGGGACAGGGGAAGATTGGCTCAGCCCCAGCATTTT
d_gene: NA
abundance: NA
j_gene: TRBJ1-5
v_gene: TRBV21-1

CDR3aa: CASSLSTANYGYTF
CDR3nt: TGTGCCAGCAGTTTATCGACAGCTAACTATGGCTACACCTTC
d_gene: NA
abundance: few
j_gene: TRBJ1-2
v_gene: TRBV28

CDR3aa: CASSWGTSGRADTQYF
CDR3nt: TGTGCCAGCAGCTGGGGGACTAGCGGGAGGGCGGATACGCAGTATTTT
d_gene: TRBD2
abundance: NA
j_gene: TRBJ2-3
v_gene: TRBV5-4

CDR3aa: CASSIGFAGLGEQFF
CDR3nt: TGTGCCAGTAGTATAGGTTTCGCGGGCCTAGGAGAGCAGTTCTTC
d_gene: NA
abundance: NA
j_gene: TRBJ2-1
v_gene: TRBV19

CDR3aa: CASSLGQGLGETQYF
CDR3nt: TGTGCCAGCAGCTTAGGACAGGGGCTCGGGGAGACCCAGTACTTC
d_gene: TRBD1
abundance: NA
j_gene: TRBJ2-5
v_gene: TRBV7-9